These 17 T cell receptor beta chains share one sample of origin, sequenced in a study of OX40 agonist ivuxolimab in advanced cancers. Assay: immunoSEQ multiplex PCR; the TCRdb copy retains only in-frame clones and omits some. The table shows about 73,000 clones, with 65% to 90% occurring only once. Specimen: CD4+ or CD8+ T cells sorted from blood, collected in a trial of the OX40 agonist ivuxolimab. These receptors were collected from an adult with an advanced solid tumor such as melanoma, head and neck, liver or kidney cancer.

This chain uses TRBV5-1 with TRBJ1-3, with D possibly TRBD1 on 5 matching bases. Germline V CDR1 and CDR2: SGHRS, YFSETQ. The CDR3 has 16 amino acids. The V end was cut by 4 bases, the J end by 0 bases, with 14 bases between. The CDR3 DNA reads TGCGCCAGCAGCCCGGGCGGGGCGGACTCTGGAAACACCATATATTTT. It codes for CASSPGGADSGNTIYF.

V and J are TRBV5-6 and TRBJ1-1; unclear D gene. Germline CDR1 reads SGHDT; CDR2 reads YYEEEE. V shed 0 bases and J shed 5 bases, with 8 bases lying between them. The CDR3 length is 13 residues. The CDR3: CASSLGRRTEAFF. CDR3 DNA sequence: TGTGCCAGCAGCTTGGGTAGGCGGACTGAAGCTTTCTTT. The whole variable domain, remainder taken from reference TRBV5-6 and TRBJ1-1, is DAGVTQSPTHLIKTRGQQVTLRCSPKSGHDTVSWYQQALGQGPQFIFQYYEEEERQRGNFPDRFSGHQFPNYSSELNVNALLLGDSALYLCASSLGRRTEAFFGQGTRLTVV.

The table lists this clone with a count of one. The rearrangement joins TRBV18 to TRBJ1-3, with 9 nucleotides matching TRBD1. J gave up 3 bases and V 5 bases, and 2 bases lay outside the gene matches. Germline V CDR1 and CDR2: KGHSH, LQKENI. The CDR3 contains 14 residues. DNA of the CDR3: TGTGCCAGCTCATCGACAGGGGGTGGAAACACCATATATTTT. The encoded protein is CASSSTGGGNTIYF.

J is TRBJ1-1 and V is TRBV15, with TRBD1 identical over 9 bases. The germline V gene encodes CDR1 LNHNV and CDR2 YYDKDF (reference sequence). The trim removed 3 bases at V and 4 bases at J, leaving 9 bases unmatched. CDR3 length: 16 amino acids. The CDR3 sequence: CATSSPGTGLGTEAFF. DNA for the CDR3: TGTGCCACCAGCAGTCCCGGGACAGGGTTGGGCACTGAAGCTTTCTTT. The whole variable domain, remainder taken from reference TRBV15 and TRBJ1-1, is DAMVIQNPRYQVTQFGKPVTLSCSQTLNHNVMYWYQQKSSQAPKLLFHYYDKDFNNEADTPDNFQSRRPNTSFCFLDIRSPGLGDTAMYLCATSSPGTGLGTEAFFGQGTRLTVV.

The CDR3 loop reads CASSAGLAGAPSYEQYF. Here the CDR3 DNA reads TGTGCCAGCAGCGCGGGACTAGCGGGGGCCCCCTCCTACGAGCAGTACTTC. The chain combines TRBV9 with TRBJ2-7; 14 nucleotides match TRBD2. V shed 3 bases and J 0 bases; nucleotides not matched to a gene: 5. Per germline, CDR1 SGDLS and CDR2 YYNGEE. This CDR3 is 17 amino acids long.

The DNA for the CDR3 is TGTGCCAGCAGCGTAGCTCCGACAGGGAACACTGAAGCTTTCTTT. This sequence encodes CASSVAPTGNTEAFF. This chain links TRBV9 with TRBJ1-1; D perhaps matches TRBD1 (6 bases). CDR1 is SGDLS, CDR2 YYNGEE, per germline. The CDR3 totals 15 residues. V lost 0 bases, J lost 1 base, and 10 bases lay in between.

The chain is built from TRBV28 and TRBJ2-3; possible D gene TRBD2, 6 bases. Germline values: CDR1 MDHEN, CDR2 SYDVKM. Trimming pared 6 bases from V and 1 base from J, leaving 14 bases between. The length of the CDR3 is 15 residues. CDR3 protein: CASSQFTGGTDTQYF. The CDR3, as DNA: TGTGCCAGCAGCCAATTTACGGGGGGCACAGATACGCAGTATTTT. Complete variable domain (other parts from reference TRBV28 and TRBJ2-3): DVKVTQSSRYLVKRTGEKVFLECVQDMDHENMFWYRQDPGLGLRLIYFSYDVKMKEKGDIPEGYSVSREKKERFSLILESASTNQTSMYLCASSQFTGGTDTQYFGPGTRLTVL.

The J gene is TRBJ2-5, the V gene TRBV19; D call uncertain. This CDR3 is 11 amino acids long. Between the trimmed V and J ends, which lost 5 bases and 2 bases, there was a span of 3 bases. CDR1 and CDR2 (germline): LNHDA, SQIVND (reference sequence). CDR3 DNA sequence: TGTGCCAGTAGTGTGCAAGAGACCCAGTACTTC. Protein: CASSVQETQYF. Full variable domain (missing parts from reference TRBV19 and TRBJ2-5): DGGITQSPKYLFRKEGQNVTLSCEQNLNHDAMYWYRQDPGQGLRLIYYSQIVNDFQKGDIAEGYSVSREKKESFPLTVTSAQKNPTAFYLCASSVQETQYFGPGTRLLVL.

In the case of this clone: One end of the junction fails to match germline, which may point to a read error. The V gene is TRBV18, the J gene TRBJ2-7; 9 nucleotides line up with TRBD1. In germline, CDR1 is KGHSH, CDR2 LQKENI. The CDR3 runs 15 residues. CDR3 bases: TGTGCCAGCTCTCCACCAGGACAGGGGTCCTACGAGCAGTACTTC. Translation: CASSPPGQGSYEQYF.

CDR3 region: CSATLTGGNQPQHF. DNA of the CDR3: TGCAGCGCTACCCTGACAGGGGGTAATCAGCCCCAGCATTTT. The rearrangement links TRBV29-1 to TRBJ1-5; 9 bases align to TRBD1. CDR3 length: 14 amino acids. Germline trimming cut 7 bases from V and 4 bases from J; bases unmatched to any gene: 8. CDR1 is SQVTM and CDR2 is ANQGSEA in the germline V gene.

This chain uses TRBV2 with TRBJ2-3, with 9 bases matching TRBD1. The V and J ends lost 6 bases and 6 bases, in that order; junction bases with no gene match: 16. CDR1 and CDR2 from the germline V gene are SNHLY and FYNNEI. This CDR3 contains 17 residues. The CDR3 reads CASRLRGIGTGLDTQYF. In DNA form, the CDR3 reads TGTGCCAGCAGACTACGGGGAATCGGGACAGGGCTCGATACGCAGTATTTT.

The chain recombines TRBV9 with TRBJ1-1, with 9 bases fitting TRBD1. V lost 3 bases to trimming and J lost 4 bases; unmatched junction nucleotides: 4. The CDR3 contains 14 residues. Per germline, CDR1 SGDLS and CDR2 YYNGEE. The CDR3 DNA is TGTGCCAGCAGCGCGGACAGGGGTGGCACTGAAGCTTTCTTT. Protein sequence: CASSADRGGTEAFF.

This clone has only one observation. The chain is built from TRBV6-6 and TRBJ1-2; 10 bases are shared with TRBD1. Trimming cost V 5 bases and J 4 bases; bases outside gene matches: 4. The germline V gene has CDR1 MNHNY and CDR2 SVGAGI (reference sequence). The CDR3 runs 14 residues. This CDR3 reads CASSDRGLSYGYTF. The CDR3 nucleotides read TGTGCCAGCAGTGACAGGGGGCTTAGCTATGGCTACACCTTC.

The gene calls are TRBV4-3 and TRBJ1-2; a weak D match, TRBD1 (6 bases). The CDR3 spans 14 residues. Trimming removed 0 bases at V and 8 bases at J, with 13 bases between. The V gene's germline CDR1 is LGHNA and CDR2 YSLEER. The CDR3 nucleotides are TGCGCCAGCAGCCAAGATCCGGGGGCGATCGGCTACACCTTC. As protein: CASSQDPGAIGYTF.

The genes are TRBV11-1 and TRBJ1-2; D is undetermined. V lost 2 bases to trimming and J lost 0 bases, with 7 bases between them. The CDR3 totals 14 residues. The germline V gene has CDR1 SGHAT and CDR2 FQDESV (reference sequence). CDR3 DNA sequence: TGTGCCAGCAGCTTAATTAACTCTAACTATGGCTACACCTTC. Residues: CASSLINSNYGYTF.

The chain has TRBV6-5 and TRBJ1-4; D might be TRBD1 (5 bases). The CDR3 runs to 14 residues. Germline lookup yields CDR1 MNHEY and CDR2 SVGAGI. Trimming stripped 0 bases from V and 4 bases from J, with 6 bases between. CDR3 sequence: CASSYSGGNEKLFF. CDR3 bases: TGTGCCAGCAGTTACTCTGGGGGTAATGAAAAACTGTTTTTT.

The chain combines TRBV7-2 with TRBJ2-5; 9 bases match TRBD2. The CDR3 is made up of 16 amino acids. The germline CDR1 and CDR2 sequences are SGHTA and FQGNSA. V gave up 6 bases and J gave up 3 bases; unmatched junction bases: 11. This CDR3 is CASRLQGLAREETQYF. In DNA form, the CDR3 reads TGTGCCAGCAGGCTACAAGGACTAGCGCGGGAAGAGACCCAGTACTTC.